The table lists the clone carrying this T cell receptor (beta chain) with many counts. Its specificity is not known. Each cDNA molecule carried a unique molecular identifier. TCRdb processed the 5' RACE reads anew with MiXCR; each CDR3 protein has one entry. This table has about 76,000 distinct CDR3 sequences, about 14% appearing once. These data belong to a study of early T cells in non-severe SARS-CoV-2 infection. Study-level results: In VDJdb matching, anti-spike CD8 responses were favored while private and CD4 specificities went missing.

The trim removed 5 bases at V and 8 bases at J, leaving 13 bases unmatched. The CDR3 is 17 residues long. The germline CDR1 and CDR2 sequences are SGHVS and FQNEAQ. The receptor was derived from an adult who was a healthcare worker with PCR-confirmed SARS-CoV-2 infection or an uninfected control (not recorded which). This chain connects TRBV7-8 to TRBJ1-4; the match to TRBD1 covers 11 bases. Source material: whole blood. The CDR3 here is CASSPRVPGQGEEKLFF. The CDR3 DNA reads as TGTGCCAGCAGCCCTAGGGTCCCGGGACAGGGGGAAGAAAAACTGTTTTTT. The variable domain in full, completed from reference TRBV7-8 and TRBJ1-4, reads GAGVSQSPRYKVAKRGQDVALRCDPISGHVSLFWYQQALGQGPEFLTYFQNEAQLDKSGLPSDRFFAERPEGSVSTLKIQRTQQEDSAVYLCASSPRVPGQGEEKLFFGSGTQLSVL.